This TCR beta chain derives from a study of control samples from healthy donors and cancer patients. Generated by immunoSEQ multiplex PCR, the TCRdb table keeps only in-frame clones and is missing some. The repertoire includes about 70,000 clones, about 89% of them detected once, and roughly 2.4% sits in the top ten. This TCR was sampled from a woman between 50 and 59 years old with head and neck cancer. Sequenced material: PBMCs.

The CDR3 is CATSRDGQLRGVNTGELFF. The DNA for the CDR3 is TGTGCCACCAGCAGAGATGGGCAGCTAAGGGGAGTGAACACCGGGGAGCTGTTTTTT. The chain combines TRBV15 with TRBJ2-2, with D perhaps matching TRBD1 or TRBD2 (5 bases each). The CDR3 contains 19 residues. The germline V gene has CDR1 LNHNV and CDR2 YYDKDF (reference sequence). Between the trimmed V and J ends, which lost 0 bases and 1 base, there was a span of 18 bases.